The rows below give T cell receptor beta chains drawn from one sample of a study of siplizumab effects on memory and regulatory T cells. Libraries were prepared by immunoSEQ multiplex PCR; TCRdb keeps only in-frame clonotypes and omits some of them. The sample records about 100,000 clones, 94% being singletons. The material sequenced was non-Treg CD4+ T cells sorted from blood. These receptors were collected from a human donor in good health. The CDR3 runs from the conserved cysteine through the conserved F or W. D genes are given only for firm matches. The size of a clone is reported for some rows only, either as once, few or many, or as a class for expanded clones.

15	-	TRBV15	TRBJ1-4	-	CATSRGGGFWEKLFF	TGTGCCACCAGCAGAGGCGGGGGGTTTTGGGAAAAACTGTTTTTT
13	-	TRBV7-8	TRBJ1-3	-	CASSPRRGNTIYF	TGTGCCAGCAGCCCCCGGCGGGGAAACACCATATATTTT
14	-	TRBV30	TRBJ1-4	-	CAWSVFPGREKLFF	TGTGCCTGGAGTGTGTTCCCAGGGAGGGAAAAACTGTTTTTT
18	-	TRBV18	TRBJ2-3	TRBD2	CASSPPASGRRLTDTQYF	TGTGCCAGCTCACCACCGGCTAGCGGGAGAAGGTTAACAGATACGCAGTATTTT
13	-	TRBV19	TRBJ2-5	-	CASSIRGVETQYF	TGTGCCAGTAGTATCCGAGGGGTTGAGACCCAGTACTTC
15	-	TRBV28	TRBJ2-5	-	CASSYGLTRQETQYF	TGTGCCAGCAGTTATGGGCTGACACGTCAAGAGACCCAGTACTTC
17	-	TRBV5-6	TRBJ1-1	-	CASSSFRWTAKNTEAFF	TGTGCCAGCAGCTCCTTTAGGTGGACAGCAAAGAACACTGAAGCTTTCTTT
17	-	TRBV4-1	TRBJ2-1	TRBD2	CASSQGKLAGGPGEQFF	TGCGCCAGCAGCCAAGGGAAACTAGCGGGAGGGCCAGGTGAGCAGTTCTTC
15	-	TRBV30	TRBJ1-1	TRBD1	CAAKGVSRGQTEAFF	TGTGCCGCAAAAGGAGTAAGCAGGGGGCAAACTGAAGCTTTCTTT
14	-	TRBV9	TRBJ1-1	-	CASSPGYLSTEAFF	TGTGCCAGCAGCCCAGGGTATTTGAGCACTGAAGCTTTCTTT
13	once	TRBV19	TRBJ2-1	TRBD2	CASGASGVTEQFF	TGTGCCAGTGGGGCTAGCGGGGTCACTGAGCAGTTCTTC
15	-	TRBV9	TRBJ2-3	-	CASNRGGSSTDTQYF	TGTGCCAGCAACAGGGGCGGGAGCAGCACAGATACGCAGTATTTT
13	-	TRBV6-1	TRBJ2-1	-	CASIHSVNNEQFF	TGTGCCAGCATCCATAGCGTTAACAATGAGCAGTTCTTC
15	-	TRBV15	TRBJ2-3	-	CATSRAKGSTDTQYF	TGTGCCACCAGCAGAGCGAAGGGCAGCACAGATACGCAGTATTTT
16	once	TRBV5-1	TRBJ2-2	-	CASRKTSEGNTGELFF	TGCGCCAGCAGGAAGACAAGCGAGGGGAACACCGGGGAGCTGTTTTTT
14	-	TRBV10-2	TRBJ2-7	-	CASSEFQGLYEQYF	TGCGCCAGCAGTGAGTTCCAGGGACTCTACGAGCAGTACTTC
15	-	TRBV19	TRBJ1-2	TRBD1	CASSITDRGRRGYTF	TGTGCCAGTAGTATCACAGACAGGGGGCGACGAGGCTACACCTTC
15	-	TRBV5-6	TRBJ2-4	-	CASSSGTPAKNIQYF	TGTGCCAGCAGCTCCGGGACACCGGCCAAAAACATTCAGTACTTC
13	-	TRBV18	TRBJ2-3	-	CASSPPSTDTQYF	TGTGCCAGCTCACCGCCTAGCACAGATACGCAGTATTTT
15	-	TRBV6-1	TRBJ1-5	-	CASSEAPGAGQPQHF	TGTGCCAGCAGTGAAGCACCGGGGGCCGGTCAGCCCCAGCATTTT
15	-	TRBV11-2	TRBJ2-7	-	CASSLYRPVPYEQYF	TGTGCCAGCAGCTTATATAGGCCAGTTCCCTACGAGCAGTACTTC
16	-	TRBV27	TRBJ2-5	TRBD1	CASSSLGQGAQETQYF	TGTGCCAGCAGTTCTTTGGGACAGGGGGCCCAAGAGACCCAGTACTTC
13	-	TRBV9	TRBJ2-3	-	CASSGGVTDTQYF	TGTGCCAGCAGCGGGGGGGTCACAGATACGCAGTATTTT
14	-	TRBV9	TRBJ2-7	-	CASSPTSTTYEQYF	TGTGCCAGCAGCCCGACTTCGACCACCTACGAGCAGTACTTC
16	-	TRBV18	TRBJ2-5	TRBD2	CASSPRTSGAGETQYF	TGTGCCAGCTCACCGCGTACTAGCGGGGCGGGGGAGACCCAGTACTTC
16	once	TRBV9	TRBJ2-3	-	CASSVGGSLGTDTQYF	TGTGCCAGCAGCGTAGGAGGGAGCCTGGGCACAGATACGCAGTATTTT
12	-	TRBV11-2	TRBJ2-5	-	CASSTAGETQYF	TGTGCCAGCAGCACGGCCGGGGAGACCCAGTACTTC
13	-	TRBV7-9	TRBJ1-5	-	CASSFQGNQPQHF	TGTGCCAGCAGCTTCCAGGGGAATCAGCCCCAGCATTTT
16	-	TRBV9	TRBJ2-7	TRBD2	CASSSGLAGDSYEQYF	TGTGCCAGCAGCTCGGGACTAGCGGGCGACTCCTACGAGCAGTACTTC
15	-	TRBV9	TRBJ1-5	TRBD1	CASSVGDRGPQPQHF	TGTGCCAGCAGCGTCGGGGACAGGGGGCCTCAGCCCCAGCATTTT
17	-	TRBV5-3	TRBJ1-1	-	CARSRAPADRICTEAFF	TGTGCCAGAAGCCGAGCCCCGGCAGACAGGATTTGCACTGAAGCTTTCTTT
16	-	TRBV15	TRBJ2-1	TRBD2	CATSRESGRARNEQFF	TGTGCCACCAGCAGGGAGAGCGGGAGGGCCCGGAATGAGCAGTTCTTC
14	-	TRBV28	TRBJ2-6	-	CASYQGAGANVLTF	TGTGCCAGCTACCAAGGGGCTGGGGCCAACGTCCTGACTTTC
17	-	TRBV10-2	TRBJ2-2	TRBD1	CASSDLGRGRSTGELFF	TGCGCCAGCAGTGACTTGGGCAGGGGGCGGAGCACCGGGGAGCTGTTTTTT
13	-	TRBV2	TRBJ1-2	-	CASSEQGNYGYTF	TGTGCCAGCAGTGAACAGGGCAACTATGGCTACACCTTC
14	-	TRBV9	TRBJ1-2	-	CASSLDLGDYGYTF	TGTGCCAGCAGCCTCGACCTAGGGGACTATGGCTACACCTTC
14	-	TRBV5-5	TRBJ2-2	-	CASSLHLNTGELFF	TGTGCCAGCAGCTTGCACCTAAACACCGGGGAGCTGTTTTTT
11	-	TRBV20-1	TRBJ1-2	-	CRPREDSGYTF	TGCAGGCCTCGCGAGGACTCCGGCTACACCTTC
14	-	TRBV5-6	TRBJ2-5	TRBD1	CASSSTGIQETQYF	TGTGCCAGCAGCTCGACAGGGATCCAAGAGACCCAGTACTTC
13	-	TRBV2	TRBJ1-3	-	CASSGGAGNTIYF	TGTGCCAGCAGTGGAGGGGCTGGAAACACCATATATTTT
14	-	TRBV5-6	TRBJ2-7	TRBD2	CASSRLAGEYEQYF	TGTGCCAGCAGCCGGCTAGCGGGGGAGTACGAGCAGTACTTC